This TCR beta chain was recorded in a study of T cells in Graves' hyperthyroidism and ophthalmopathy. This clonotype was recorded many times. Its antigen is currently unknown. The CDR3 covers 14 residues. Between the trimmed V and J ends, which lost 4 bases and 4 bases, there was a span of 10 bases. Germline loops: CDR1 LGHDT, CDR2 YNNKEL (reference sequence). Amplified regions were TCR beta CDR3 sequences from RNA transcripts. HTBI primers were employed in a first-round RT-PCR of the TCR CDR3. TCRdb re-analysed the multiplex PCR reads in MiXCR, keeping a single row per CDR3 protein. The sample includes about 610,000 distinct CDR3 sequences, 15% to 20% of them seen just once. Study-level results: Ophthalmopathy cases were set apart from stable hyperthyroidism by a 13 V-J model. Before onset, ophthalmopathy was predicted by the model a median 6.5 months earlier.

The sequenced sample consisted of blood. This chain links TRBV3-1 with TRBJ1-4; tentatively, D is TRBD1 (6 bases). The clonotype originates from a middle-aged woman with Graves' ophthalmopathy. The CDR3 spells CASSPTGVNEKLFF. The DNA of the CDR3 is TGTGCCAGCAGCCCGACAGGTGTTAATGAAAAACTGTTTTTT. Full variable domain (rest looked up from reference TRBV3-1 and TRBJ1-4): DTAVSQTPKYLVTQMGNDKSIKCEQNLGHDTMYWYKQDSKKFLKIMFSYNNKELIINETVPNRFSPKSPDKAHLNLHINSLELGDSAVYFCASSPTGVNEKLFFGSGTQLSVL.